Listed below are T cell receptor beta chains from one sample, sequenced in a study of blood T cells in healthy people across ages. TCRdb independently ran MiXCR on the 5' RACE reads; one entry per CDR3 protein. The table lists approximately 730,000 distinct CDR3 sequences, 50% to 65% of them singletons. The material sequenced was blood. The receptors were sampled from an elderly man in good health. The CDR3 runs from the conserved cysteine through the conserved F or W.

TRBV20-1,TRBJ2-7,CSAKQGGSSYEQYF
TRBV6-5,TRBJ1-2,CASSSPGQGLFGRGYTF
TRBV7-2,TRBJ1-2,CASSSSGGGQGLGGYTF
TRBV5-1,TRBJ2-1,CASSFAPGQQNNEQFF
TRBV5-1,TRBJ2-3,CASSGGLAGGPRYAYF
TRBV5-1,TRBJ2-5,CASSSTGTVQETQYF
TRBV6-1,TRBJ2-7,CASSVAGTYEQYF
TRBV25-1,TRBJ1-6,CASSENRGNNSPLHF
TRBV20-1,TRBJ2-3,CSADPTKRTDTQYF
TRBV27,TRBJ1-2,CASSPTGVVRADYGYTF
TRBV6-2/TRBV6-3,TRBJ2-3,CASKLAGEDTQYF
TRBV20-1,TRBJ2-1,CSARGLAIYNEQFF
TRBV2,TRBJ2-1,CASSELGLIEQFF
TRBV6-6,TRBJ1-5,CASSGREAPNQPQHF
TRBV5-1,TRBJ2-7,CASSQGVQLYEQYF
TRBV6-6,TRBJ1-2,CASKMREAGNGYTF
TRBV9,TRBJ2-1,CASSSPSGRKQFF
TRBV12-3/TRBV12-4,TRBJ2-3,CASSQGKADTQYF
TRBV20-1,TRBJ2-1,CSATIAGTSGRNEQFF
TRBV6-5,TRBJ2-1,CASRRRAYNEQFF
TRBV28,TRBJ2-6,CASSSGTSGFSGANVLTF
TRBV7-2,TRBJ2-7,CASSGLAAYNEQYF
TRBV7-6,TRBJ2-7,CASSLGGQRYEQYF
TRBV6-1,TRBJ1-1,CASRTASNTEAFF
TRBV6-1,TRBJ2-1,CASTGGFF
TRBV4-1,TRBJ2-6,CASSQAPGQLRGANVLTF
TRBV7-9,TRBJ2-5,CASSLKKAGETQYF
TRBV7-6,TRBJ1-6,CASSLFSRPSNSPLHF
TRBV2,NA,CASRDRGGIDEQYF
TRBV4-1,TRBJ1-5,CASSQVEGFQPQHF
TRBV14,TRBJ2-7,CASSTGTGYEQYF
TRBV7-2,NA,CASSLNRGRYEQYF
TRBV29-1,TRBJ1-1,CSVQGGSGNTEAFF
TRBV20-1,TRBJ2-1,CSARWLGGGRYNEQFF
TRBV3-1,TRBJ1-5,CASSHSDRVSNQPQHF
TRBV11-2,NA,CASIPGGLAPSEQYF